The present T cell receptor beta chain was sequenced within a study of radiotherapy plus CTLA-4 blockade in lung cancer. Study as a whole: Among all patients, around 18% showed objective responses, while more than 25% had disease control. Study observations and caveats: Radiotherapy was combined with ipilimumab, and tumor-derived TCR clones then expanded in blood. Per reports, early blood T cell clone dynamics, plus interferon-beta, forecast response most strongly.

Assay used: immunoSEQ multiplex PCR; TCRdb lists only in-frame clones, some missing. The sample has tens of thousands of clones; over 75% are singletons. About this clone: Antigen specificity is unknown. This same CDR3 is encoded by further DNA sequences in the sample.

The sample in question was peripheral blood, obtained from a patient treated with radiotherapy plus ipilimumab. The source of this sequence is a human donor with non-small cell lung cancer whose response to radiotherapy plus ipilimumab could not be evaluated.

This chain's CDR3 is CASSLFRGESDEQFF. CDR3 nucleotides: TGTGCCAGCAGCTTATTCAGGGGGGAGTCGGATGAGCAGTTCTTC. The J gene is TRBJ2-1, the V gene TRBV5-4, with D possibly matching TRBD1 (7 bases). V lost 2 bases and J 8 bases, leaving 17 bases between the germline ends. CDR1 SGHNT and CDR2 YYREEE come from the germline V gene (reference sequence). There are 15 residues in the CDR3.